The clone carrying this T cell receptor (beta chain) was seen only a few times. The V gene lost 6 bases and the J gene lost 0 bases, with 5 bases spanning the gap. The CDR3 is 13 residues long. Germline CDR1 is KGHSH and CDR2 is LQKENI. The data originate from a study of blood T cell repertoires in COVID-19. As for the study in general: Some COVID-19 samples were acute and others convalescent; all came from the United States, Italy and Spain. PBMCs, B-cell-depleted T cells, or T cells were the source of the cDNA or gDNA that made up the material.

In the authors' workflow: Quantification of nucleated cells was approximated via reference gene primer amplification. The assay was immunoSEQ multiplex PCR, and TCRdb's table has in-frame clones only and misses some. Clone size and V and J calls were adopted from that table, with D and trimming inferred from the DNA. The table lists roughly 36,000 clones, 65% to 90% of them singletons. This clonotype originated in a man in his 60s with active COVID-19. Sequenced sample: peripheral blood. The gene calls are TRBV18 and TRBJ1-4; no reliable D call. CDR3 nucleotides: TGTGCCAGCTCGCGGGCAACTAATGAAAAACTGTTTTTT. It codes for CASSRATNEKLFF.